Below are 18 T cell receptor beta chains sequenced from a single sample in a study of blood T cells in healthy people across ages. With a J-beta primer mix and a sample-barcoded 5' primer, a second PCR ran roughly 7 to 11 cycles. TCRdb independently ran MiXCR on the 5' RACE reads; one entry per CDR3 protein. The data show fewer than 2 million distinct CDR3 sequences, about two fifths seen once. Material for sequencing was blood. Every receptor here comes from a human donor in good health.

This clonotype was recorded many times. V and J are TRBV7-3 and TRBJ2-3, with TRBD2 as a possible D gene (5 bases). CDR3 size: 13 residues. Between the trimmed V and J ends, which lost 1 base and 4 bases, there was a span of 6 bases. Looked up from germline, CDR1 is SGHTA and CDR2 is FQGTGA. The CDR3 sequence is CASSLSGSDTQYF. The CDR3 DNA reads TGTGCCAGCAGCTTAAGCGGGTCAGATACGCAGTATTTT.

This chain connects TRBV3-1 to TRBJ2-7; TRBD1 agrees at 11 bases. Per the germline V gene, CDR1 is LGHDT and CDR2 is YNNKEL (reference sequence). Trimming at V came to 4 bases and at J to 0 bases, leaving 5 bases not matched to a gene. The CDR3 extends over 16 amino acids. The CDR3 nucleotides read TGTGCCAGCAGCCTCTGGACAGGGGGCTCCTCCTACGAGCAGTACTTC. As protein: CASSLWTGGSSYEQYF.

The chain links TRBV29-1 to TRBJ1-2, with D perhaps TRBD1 (5 bases). The CDR3 length is 14 residues. The germline V and J ends were trimmed by 7 bases and 4 bases, with 19 bases remaining between them. From germline, CDR1 is SQVTM and CDR2 ANQGSEA. The DNA for the CDR3 is TGCAGCGGTGCAAACCAGGGAACTGGCTATGGCTACACCTTC. Translating gives CSGANQGTGYGYTF.

V and J are TRBV7-2 and TRBJ2-5, with 7 bases lining up with TRBD2. CDR1 is SGHTA and CDR2 is FQGNSA in the germline V gene. This CDR3 spans 14 amino acids. V trimming: 2 bases; J trimming: 5 bases; junction bases outside the gene matches: 5. The CDR3 DNA is TGTGCCAGCAGCTTAAATGCGGGGGTTGAGACCCAGTACTTC. It is translated as CASSLNAGVETQYF.

The V gene is TRBV7-6, the J gene TRBJ2-7, with D unclear. The J call could be wrong; TRBJ2-5 is a better fit for the DNA end. The CDR3 has 16 amino acids. Germline V lookup: CDR1 SGHVS, CDR2 FNYEAQ. The CDR3 region has the DNA TGTGCCAGCAGCTTAGCGCCGATTATACCCGCGGAGACCCAGTACTTC. It specifies CASSLAPIIPAETQYF.

This clonotype was recorded a few times. V gene TRBV6-2 or TRBV6-3 combines with J gene TRBJ2-7; weak D call: TRBD2 (5 bases). V lost 5 bases and J lost 0, with 14 bases in between. CDR3 length: 15 residues. Germline V gene sequence: CDR1 MNHEY, CDR2 SVGEGT. CDR3 loop: CASSRRTGSSYEQYF. CDR3 bases: TGTGCCAGCAGTCGACGGACGGGAAGCTCCTACGAGCAGTACTTC.

This clonotype turned up a few times. This chain connects TRBV5-6 to TRBJ2-3; TRBD2 aligns across 14 bases. The CDR3 totals 16 residues. Looked up from germline, CDR1 is SGHDT and CDR2 is YYEEEE. Trimming at V came to 4 bases and at J to 5 bases, leaving 6 bases not matched to a gene. The chain's CDR3 is CASSPSTSGGVDTQYF. The CDR3 bases are TGTGCCAGCAGCCCCTCGACTAGCGGGGGGGTAGATACGCAGTATTTT.

The chain joins TRBV6-5 to TRBJ2-3, with a weak D call TRBD1 (6 bases). V lost 0 bases to trimming and J lost 2 bases, with 15 bases between them. The CDR3 is made up of 17 amino acids. CDR1 is MNHEY and CDR2 is SVGAGI in the germline V gene. The CDR3 nucleotides are TGTGCCAGCAGTTACTCGGGACATCCAAAACTCACAGATACGCAGTATTTT. It yields the protein CASSYSGHPKLTDTQYF.

The rearrangement joins TRBV10-3 to TRBJ2-1; no clear D gene. The CDR3 is 12 amino acids. Germline V CDR1 and CDR2: ENHRY, SYGVKD. Trimming took 4 bases from V and 7 from J, leaving 8 bases between them. This chain's CDR3 is CAISVPTNEQFF. The DNA of the CDR3 is TGTGCCATCAGTGTCCCCACAAATGAGCAGTTCTTC.

This clonotype has only a few counts. The rearrangement uses TRBV7-8 and TRBJ1-6; perhaps TRBD1 as D (6 bases). V shed 5 bases and J shed 6 bases, with 14 bases lying between them. This CDR3 region has 15 residues. Germline CDR1 is SGHVS and CDR2 is FQNEAQ. As DNA, the CDR3 is TGTGCCAGCAGCGCAAAAATACAGGGTAATTCACCCCTCCACTTT. Its translation is CASSAKIQGNSPLHF.

This clonotype has only a few counts. This rearrangement joins TRBV19 to TRBJ2-1; tentative D call: TRBD1 (7 bases). Trimming left V 2 bases short and J 0 bases short, with 14 bases between. Germline assignment: CDR1 LNHDA and CDR2 SQIVND (reference sequence). CDR3 length equals 17 residues. CDR3 amino acids: CASSITAGGNSYNEQFF. As DNA, the CDR3 is TGTGCCAGTAGTATAACAGCAGGGGGGAACTCCTACAATGAGCAGTTCTTC.

The J gene is TRBJ2-5, the V gene TRBV29-1; D is uncertain. Germline V lookup: CDR1 SQVTM, CDR2 ANQGSEA. The CDR3 has 15 residues. The CDR3 nucleotides are TGCATCGTAGGACGGGCAAACCTCCCACGAGAGACCCAGTACTTC. This sequence encodes CIVGRANLPRETQYF.

This clonotype was seen repeatedly, ten times or more. V gene TRBV20-1 combines with J gene TRBJ1-1; TRBD1 is a possible D gene (5 bases). Germline V gene data show CDR1 as DFQATT and CDR2 as SNEGSKA (reference sequence). The germline V and J ends were trimmed by 2 bases and 3 bases, with 13 bases remaining between them. This CDR3 is built from 14 residues. CDR3 residues: CSARHGDRDTEAFF. CDR3 in DNA: TGCAGTGCTAGACATGGGGACCGGGACACTGAAGCTTTCTTT.

The V call is TRBV6-1, the J call TRBJ1-1; TRBD1 might be the D (5 bases). V lost 7 bases and J 2 bases, leaving 14 bases between the germline ends. The CDR3 sequence is 14 residues long. CDR1 and CDR2 from the germline V gene are MNHNS and SASEGT. The CDR3 sequence is CASKLRVFNTEAFF. For the CDR3, the DNA is TGTGCCAGCAAACTCAGGGTTTTCAACACTGAAGCTTTCTTT.

The rearrangement joins TRBV5-4 to TRBJ1-5; D might be TRBD1 (5 bases). The V end was cut by 5 bases, the J end by 0 bases, with 12 bases between. The germline gives CDR1 SGHNT, CDR2 YYREEE (reference sequence). The CDR3 spans 15 residues. In nucleotides, the CDR3 is TGTGCCAGCAGGCAAGGGGCAGATAGCAATCAGCCCCAGCATTTT. Translating it yields CASRQGADSNQPQHF.

To note about this clonotype: Its ends do not fully match the called genes, so a read error is possible. The chain carries TRBV5-6 and TRBJ2-7; a weak D match, TRBD2 (6 bases). CDR3 size: 12 residues. Looked up from germline, CDR1 is SGHDT and CDR2 is YYEEEE. The CDR3 here is CAGSQGGYEQYF. CDR3 nucleotide sequence: TGTGCCGGCAGCCAAGGAGGGTACGAGCAGTACTTC.

This clonotype turned up a few times. The J gene is TRBJ2-1, the V gene TRBV7-2, with D possibly being TRBD2 (6 bases). CDR3 size: 12 residues. Trimming took 3 bases from V and 9 from J, leaving 9 bases between them. The germline V gene has CDR1 SGHTA and CDR2 FQGNSA. This chain's CDR3 is CASSLGLFEQFF. CDR3 bases: TGTGCCAGCAGCTTGGGACTTTTTGAGCAGTTCTTC.

This clonotype was observed a few times. The J gene is TRBJ2-2, the V gene TRBV18; perhaps TRBD2 as D (6 bases). V was cut by 0 bases and J by 11 bases, with 10 bases left in between. There are 13 residues in the CDR3. CDR1 is KGHSH and CDR2 is LQKENI in the germline V gene. The CDR3 bases are TGTGCCAGCTCACCACCGACGGGGGTTGAGCTGTTTTTT. It specifies CASSPPTGVELFF.